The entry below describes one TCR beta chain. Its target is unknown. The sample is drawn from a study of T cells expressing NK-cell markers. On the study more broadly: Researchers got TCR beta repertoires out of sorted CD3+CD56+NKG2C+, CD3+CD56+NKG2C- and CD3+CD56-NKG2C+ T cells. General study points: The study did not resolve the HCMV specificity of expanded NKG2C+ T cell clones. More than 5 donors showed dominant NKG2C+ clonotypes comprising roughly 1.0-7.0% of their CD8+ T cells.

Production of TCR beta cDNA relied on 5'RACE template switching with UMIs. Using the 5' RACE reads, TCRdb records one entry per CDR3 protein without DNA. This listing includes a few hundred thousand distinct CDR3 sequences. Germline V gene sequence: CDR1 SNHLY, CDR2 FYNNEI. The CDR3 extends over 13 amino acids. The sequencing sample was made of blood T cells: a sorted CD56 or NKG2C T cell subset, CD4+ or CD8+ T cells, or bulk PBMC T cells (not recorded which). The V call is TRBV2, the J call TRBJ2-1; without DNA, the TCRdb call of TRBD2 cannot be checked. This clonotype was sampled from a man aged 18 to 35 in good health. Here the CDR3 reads CASSGRRAHEQFF. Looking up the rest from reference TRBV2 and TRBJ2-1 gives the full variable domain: EPEVTQTPSHQVTQMGQEVILRCVPISNHLYFYWYRQILGQKVEFLVSFYNNEISEKSEIFDDQFSVERPDGSNFTLKIRSTKLEDSAMYFCASSGRRAHEQFFGPGTRLTVL.